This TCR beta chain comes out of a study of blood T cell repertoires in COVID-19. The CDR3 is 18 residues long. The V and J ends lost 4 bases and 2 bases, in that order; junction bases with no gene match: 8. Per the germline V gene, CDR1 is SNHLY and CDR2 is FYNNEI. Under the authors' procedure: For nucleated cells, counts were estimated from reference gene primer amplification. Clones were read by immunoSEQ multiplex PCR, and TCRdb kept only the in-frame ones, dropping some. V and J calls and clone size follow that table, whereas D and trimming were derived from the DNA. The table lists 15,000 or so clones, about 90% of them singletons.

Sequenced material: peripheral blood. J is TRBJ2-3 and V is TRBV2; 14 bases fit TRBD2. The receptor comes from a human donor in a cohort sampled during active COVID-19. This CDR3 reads CASSVVGLAGGATDTQYF. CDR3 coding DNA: TGTGCCAGCAGTGTGGTCGGACTAGCGGGGGGAGCCACAGATACGCAGTATTTT.